This T cell receptor (beta chain) was observed in a study of T cell repertoires in cytomegalovirus infection. Study-wide results and limits: Totalled public TCR beta family frequency picked out people who carried CMV plus the relevant HLA.

CDR1 is ENHRY and CDR2 is SYGVKD in the germline V gene. CDR3 size: 14 residues. V lost 3 bases, J lost 6 bases, and 14 bases lay in between. On this clonotype itself: What it binds is unknown.

MiXCR, run by TCRdb on the reads, gives a single entry per CDR3 protein. The sample consists of some 590,000 distinct CDR3 sequences, approximately 40% of them appearing once. This clonotype was obtained from a human donor in good health (CMV status not recorded). Some clones in this sample may be carry-over from other donors' samples. The chain couples TRBV10-3 to TRBJ1-2; D may be TRBD1 (5 bases). The sample consisted of cultured PBMCs, taken from culture after CMV antigen stimulation. For the CDR3, the DNA is TGTGCCATCAGTGACCCGACAGCGTTCAATGGCTACACCTTC. It encodes CAISDPTAFNGYTF.